What follows is one TCR delta chain and its context. For this DNA, TCRdb reports the protein of a much larger clone, which diverges at residue 15, most likely from a read error; the protein presented here is translated directly from the DNA. The data stem from a study of γδ T cells in repeated Plasmodium falciparum infection. Flow sorting of PBMC yielded separate Vgamma9/Vdelta2+ and Vdelta2-negative gammadelta T cell populations for bulk repertoire analysis. The CDR3 is made up of 17 amino acids. Germline V gene lookup returns CDR1 TSWWSYY and CDR2 QGS. TCRdb reprocessed the multiplex PCR reads using CATT. Of around 49,000 delta-chain clones in the sample, about 1.9% were seen once.

The sample consisted of gamma-delta T cells from blood. The clonotype originates from a pool of human donors (malaria-infected and uninfected, not separated). Called V gene: TRDV1; the J gene was not called; the table's D call of TRDD3 was not tested on the DNA. The CDR3 region has the DNA TGTGCTCTTGGGACCCATCCTATCCGCTGGGGAAGGAGACCCCCGATCTTT. As protein: CALGTHPIRWGRRPPIF.